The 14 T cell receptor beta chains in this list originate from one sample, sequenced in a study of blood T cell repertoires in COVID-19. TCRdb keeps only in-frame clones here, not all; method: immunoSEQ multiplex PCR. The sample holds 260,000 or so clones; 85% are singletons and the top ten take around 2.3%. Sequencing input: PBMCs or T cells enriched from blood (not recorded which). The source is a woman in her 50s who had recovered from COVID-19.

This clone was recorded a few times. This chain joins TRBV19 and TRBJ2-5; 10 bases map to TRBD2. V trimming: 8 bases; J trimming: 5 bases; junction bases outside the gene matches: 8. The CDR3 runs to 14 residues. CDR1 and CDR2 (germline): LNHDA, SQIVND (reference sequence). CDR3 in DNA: TGTGCCAGTTGGAGCGGGAGGGCTGGTGAGACCCAGTACTTC. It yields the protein CASWSGRAGETQYF.

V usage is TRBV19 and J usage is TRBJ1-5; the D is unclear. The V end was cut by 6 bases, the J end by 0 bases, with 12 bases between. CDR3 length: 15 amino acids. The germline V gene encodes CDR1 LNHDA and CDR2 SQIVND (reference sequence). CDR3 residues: CASRERSYSNQPQHF. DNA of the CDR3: TGTGCCAGTAGAGAGCGAAGTTATAGCAATCAGCCCCAGCATTTT.

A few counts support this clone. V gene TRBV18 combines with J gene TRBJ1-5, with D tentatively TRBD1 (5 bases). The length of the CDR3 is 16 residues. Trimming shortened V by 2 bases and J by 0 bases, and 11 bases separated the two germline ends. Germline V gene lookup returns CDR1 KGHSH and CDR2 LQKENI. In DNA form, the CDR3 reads TGTGCCAGCTCACCAGGTCAGGGCAATAGCAATCAGCCCCAGCATTTT. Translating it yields CASSPGQGNSNQPQHF.

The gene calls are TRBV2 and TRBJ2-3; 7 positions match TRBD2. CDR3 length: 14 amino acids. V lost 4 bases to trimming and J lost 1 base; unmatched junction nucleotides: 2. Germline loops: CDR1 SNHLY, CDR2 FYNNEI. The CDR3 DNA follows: TGTGCCAGCAGTGTAGGACTAGGCACAGATACGCAGTATTTT. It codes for CASSVGLGTDTQYF.

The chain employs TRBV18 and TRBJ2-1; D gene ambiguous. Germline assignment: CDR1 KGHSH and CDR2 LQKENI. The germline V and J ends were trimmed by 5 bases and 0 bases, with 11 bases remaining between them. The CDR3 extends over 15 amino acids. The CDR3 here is CASSSPRSSYNEQFF. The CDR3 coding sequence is TGTGCCAGCTCAAGTCCGCGTAGCTCCTACAATGAGCAGTTCTTC. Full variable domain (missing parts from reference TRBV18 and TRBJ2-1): NAGVMQNPRHLVRRRGQEARLRCSPMKGHSHVYWYRQLPEEGLKFMVYLQKENIIDESGMPKERFSAEFPKEGPSILRIQQVVRGDSAAYFCASSSPRSSYNEQFFGPGTRLTVL.

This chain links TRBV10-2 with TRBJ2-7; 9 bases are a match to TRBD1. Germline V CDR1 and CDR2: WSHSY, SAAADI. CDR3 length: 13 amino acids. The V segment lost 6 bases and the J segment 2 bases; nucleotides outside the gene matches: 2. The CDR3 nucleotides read TGCGCCAGCAGACGGGACAGGGCCTACGAGCAGTACTTC. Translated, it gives CASRRDRAYEQYF.

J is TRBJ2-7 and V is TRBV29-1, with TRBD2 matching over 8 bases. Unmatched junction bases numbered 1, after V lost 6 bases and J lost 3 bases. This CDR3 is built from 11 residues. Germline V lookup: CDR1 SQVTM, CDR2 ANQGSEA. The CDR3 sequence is CSVGTSYEQYF. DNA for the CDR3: TGCAGCGTAGGGACTAGCTACGAGCAGTACTTC.

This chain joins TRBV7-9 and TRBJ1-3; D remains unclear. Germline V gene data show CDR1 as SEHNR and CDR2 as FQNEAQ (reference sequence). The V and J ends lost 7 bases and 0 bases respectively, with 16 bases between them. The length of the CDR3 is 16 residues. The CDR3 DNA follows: TGTGCCAGCACCCAACTCGACCGCGGCTCTGGAAACACCATATATTTT. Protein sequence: CASTQLDRGSGNTIYF.

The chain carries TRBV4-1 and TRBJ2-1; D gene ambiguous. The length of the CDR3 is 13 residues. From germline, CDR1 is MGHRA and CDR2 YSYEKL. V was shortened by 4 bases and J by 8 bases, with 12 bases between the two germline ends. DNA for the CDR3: TGCGCCAGCAGCCCCATTATGAGCGATGAGCAGTTCTTC. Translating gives CASSPIMSDEQFF.

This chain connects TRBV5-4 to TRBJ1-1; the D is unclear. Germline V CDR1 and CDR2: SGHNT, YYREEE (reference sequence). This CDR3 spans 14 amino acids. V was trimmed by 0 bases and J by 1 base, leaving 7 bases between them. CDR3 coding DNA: TGTGCCAGCAGCTTGGACAGCTGGAACACTGAAGCTTTCTTT. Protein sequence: CASSLDSWNTEAFF.

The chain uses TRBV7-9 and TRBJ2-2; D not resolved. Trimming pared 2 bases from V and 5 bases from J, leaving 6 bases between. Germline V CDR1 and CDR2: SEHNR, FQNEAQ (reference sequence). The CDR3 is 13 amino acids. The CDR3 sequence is CASSLYSTGELFF. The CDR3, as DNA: TGTGCCAGCAGCTTATACAGTACCGGGGAGCTGTTTTTT.

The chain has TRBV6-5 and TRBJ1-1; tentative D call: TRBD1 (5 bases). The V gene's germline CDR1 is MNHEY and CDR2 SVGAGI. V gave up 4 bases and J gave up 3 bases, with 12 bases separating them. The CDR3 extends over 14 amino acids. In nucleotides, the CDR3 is TGTGCCAGCAGTTCGGGACTGGGTGACACTGAAGCTTTCTTT. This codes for CASSSGLGDTEAFF.

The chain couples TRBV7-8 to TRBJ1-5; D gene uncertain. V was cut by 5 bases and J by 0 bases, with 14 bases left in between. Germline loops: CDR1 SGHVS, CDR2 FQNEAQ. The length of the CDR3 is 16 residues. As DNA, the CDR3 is TGTGCCAGCAGCCAGTGGGAGGCTTATAGCAATCAGCCCCAGCATTTT. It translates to CASSQWEAYSNQPQHF. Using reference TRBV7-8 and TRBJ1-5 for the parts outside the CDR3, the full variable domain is GAGVSQSPRYKVAKRGQDVALRCDPISGHVSLFWYQQALGQGPEFLTYFQNEAQLDKSGLPSDRFFAERPEGSVSTLKIQRTQQEDSAVYLCASSQWEAYSNQPQHFGDGTRLSIL.

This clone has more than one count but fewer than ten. The CDR3 bases are TGTGCCAGCAGCTCGGAGGGAGGTGGGGCCAACGTCCTGACTTTC. It translates to CASSSEGGGANVLTF. This rearrangement joins TRBV28 to TRBJ2-6; TRBD2 might be the D (6 bases). Germline V gene data show CDR1 as MDHEN and CDR2 as SYDVKM. Trimming pared 6 bases from V and 3 bases from J, leaving 12 bases between. CDR3 length: 15 residues.